One and the same sample provided the 27 T cell receptor beta chains below, sequenced in a study of T-cell reconstitution after alpha-beta-depleted transplantation in children (TCRdb year 2016). Read against the paper, the sample's treatment or condition label means: allogeneic hematopoietic cell transplantation with graft depleted of TCRalphabeta T cells and CD19 B cells. The library relied on PCR. Instrument on record: Illumina HiSeq 2500. To normalize quantification of the TCRbeta repertoire, the TCR libraries were built with molecular barcoding that relied on unique molecular identifiers. In TCRdb, the public reads were trimmed at Q25 with fastp and aligned with MiXCR, with productive beta chains retained. One record per CDR3 amino acid sequence lists the most common genes and DNA. For this sample there are 450,000 to 600,000 distinct CDR3 sequences; 10% to 15% appear just once. The leading ten clones occupy around 2.2% of the sample.

This material consisted of PBMCs, mostly from graft donor cells, taken 360 days after TCRalphabeta/CD19-depleted stem cell transplant. These TCRs come from a male patient aged 5 to 17 who had a stem cell transplant for acute myeloid leukemia, so the T cells may come from the graft donor.

This clonotype came up a few times. This sequence joins TRBV7-2 and TRBJ2-5; 8 bases match TRBD2. V shed 1 base and J 6 bases; nucleotides not matched to a gene: 10. In germline, CDR1 is SGHTA, CDR2 FQGNSA. The CDR3 is 16 amino acids. The CDR3 DNA reads TGTGCCAGCAGCTTAGTAGGATTAGCGGGAAAACAGACCCAGTACTTC. Its protein product is CASSLVGLAGKQTQYF.

The V call is TRBV19, the J call TRBJ1-1; no clear D. The CDR3 has 13 amino acids. V lost 8 bases and J lost 1, with 11 bases in between. The germline V gene encodes CDR1 LNHDA and CDR2 SQIVND (reference sequence). CDR3 sequence reads: CASGIVRNTEAFF. DNA for the CDR3: TGTGCCAGTGGGATTGTTCGGAACACTGAAGCTTTCTTT.

The chain is built from TRBV15 and TRBJ1-5; D is perhaps TRBD1 (5 bases). Trimming left V 0 bases short and J 0 bases short, with 18 bases between. Germline V lookup: CDR1 LNHNV, CDR2 YYDKDF (reference sequence). There are 19 residues in the CDR3. CDR3 DNA: TGTGCCACCAGCAGAGATTACAGGACAAGAGTCCATAGCAATCAGCCCCAGCATTTT. Amino acid sequence: CATSRDYRTRVHSNQPQHF.

The table lists this clonotype with a few counts. The J gene is TRBJ2-5, the V gene TRBV11-2; a weak D match, TRBD1 (6 bases). V gave up 5 bases and J gave up 4 bases, with 20 bases separating them. The CDR3 length is 16 residues. Germline loops: CDR1 SGHAT, CDR2 FQNNGV. CDR3 sequence reads: CASSRLRGRGPETQYF. CDR3 in DNA: TGTGCCAGCAGCCGCCTTCGGGGCAGGGGACCAGAGACCCAGTACTTC.

Turning to this clonotype: This may stem from a read error, because a much larger clone lies one nucleotide away. No conserved phenylalanine or tryptophan ends this CDR3, so it is likely a read error. The V gene is TRBV10-3, the J gene TRBJ1-4; 12 nucleotides line up with TRBD1. Germline V lookup: CDR1 ENHRY, CDR2 SYGVKD. V trimming: 8 bases; J trimming: 8 bases; junction bases outside the gene matches: 9. This CDR3 spans 15 amino acids. CDR3 in DNA: TGTGCCATCGGGAAGGGACAGGGGGCACGGGAAAAACTGTTTTCT. It is translated as CAIGKGQGAREKLFS.

The chain joins TRBV4-3 to TRBJ2-3; D gene ambiguous. Trimming removed 3 bases at V and 2 bases at J, with 18 bases between. The germline V gene encodes CDR1 LGHNA and CDR2 YSLEER. The CDR3 consists of 17 residues. The CDR3, as DNA: TGCGCCAGCAGCCACGAGGAGATGGTAGGGAACACAGATACGCAGTATTTT. Its protein is CASSHEEMVGNTDTQYF.

The chain uses TRBV20-1 and TRBJ2-5; no clear D. CDR3 length: 12 amino acids. V was trimmed by 5 bases and J by 1 base, leaving 8 bases between them. Germline lookup yields CDR1 DFQATT and CDR2 SNEGSKA (reference sequence). CDR3 residues: CSASPFQETQYF. In DNA form, the CDR3 reads TGCAGTGCTTCCCCTTTCCAAGAGACCCAGTACTTC.

There are many counts of this clonotype. This chain joins TRBV20-1 and TRBJ2-3; tentative D call: TRBD1 (6 bases). Trimming removed 6 bases from V and 2 bases from J, with 12 bases in between. The CDR3 consists of 13 residues. Per germline, CDR1 DFQATT and CDR2 SNEGSKA (reference sequence). CDR3 DNA: TGCAGTGCAAGGGACAAGCCCACAGATACGCAGTATTTT. It is translated as CSARDKPTDTQYF.

The V call is TRBV5-6, the J call TRBJ2-5; 10 nucleotides match TRBD2. This CDR3 region has 15 residues. Germline V gene lookup returns CDR1 SGHDT and CDR2 YYEEEE. The V gene end was trimmed by 1 base and the J gene end by 4 bases; junction bases not matched to a gene: 4. The CDR3 reads CASSLSSGRRETQYF. CDR3 sequence (DNA): TGTGCCAGCAGCTTGTCTAGCGGGAGAAGAGAGACCCAGTACTTC.

This clonotype turned up a few times. This chain joins TRBV29-1 and TRBJ2-7; weak D call: TRBD2 (7 bases). The V end was cut by 4 bases, the J end by 3 bases, with 13 bases between. CDR1 and CDR2 from the germline V gene are SQVTM and ANQGSEA. CDR3 length equals 13 residues. The CDR3 DNA is TGCAGCGTTGGGGGGGGCAGGGTCTACGAGCAGTACTTC. Its protein product is CSVGGGRVYEQYF.

The table lists this clonotype with a few counts. The chain uses TRBV9 and TRBJ2-1; D is possibly TRBD2 (5 bases). Germline CDR1 SGDLS, CDR2 YYNGEE. Trimming cost V 1 base and J 0 bases, with 8 bases left between them. CDR3 length: 15 amino acids. CDR3 region: CASSVKGSSYNEQFF. The CDR3 DNA sequence: TGTGCCAGCAGCGTAAAAGGGAGCTCCTACAATGAGCAGTTCTTC.

Details on this clonotype: Since a much larger clone is just one base distant, this may be a read error. The chain carries TRBV11-2 and TRBJ2-3, with no clear D. The tail of the sequence fits TRBJ1-5 better, so the J call may be wrong. The CDR3 is 16 residues long. Germline V gives CDR1 SGHAT, CDR2 FQNNGV. The chain's CDR3 is CASSLGGGLSTDTQHF. The CDR3 nucleotides are TGTGCCAGCAGCTTAGGGGGAGGGCTATCCACAGATACGCAGCATTTT.

This clonotype showed up just a few times. The chain has TRBV7-9 and TRBJ1-1; the match to TRBD1 covers 7 bases. The trim removed 5 bases at V and 2 bases at J, leaving 8 bases unmatched. Germline assignment: CDR1 SEHNR and CDR2 FQNEAQ (reference sequence). This CDR3 spans 15 amino acids. In DNA form, the CDR3 reads TGTGCCAGCAGCGGTAACAGGGGCAAAAACACTGAAGCTTTCTTT. Amino acids: CASSGNRGKNTEAFF.

This clonotype was detected a few times. V is TRBV29-1 and J is TRBJ2-7; 7 bases line up with TRBD2. Looked up from germline, CDR1 is SQVTM and CDR2 is ANQGSEA. J was trimmed by 4 bases and V by 2 bases; bases with no gene match: 11. The CDR3 has 15 amino acids. This CDR3 reads CSVEIVGRRRYEQYF. In DNA form, the CDR3 reads TGCAGCGTTGAAATTGTCGGGAGGAGGAGGTACGAGCAGTACTTC.

This clonotype has just a few counts. The chain couples TRBV2 to TRBJ2-1; D remains unclear. The CDR3 contains 11 residues. Trimming pared 8 bases from V and 4 bases from J, leaving 6 bases between. Germline-derived CDR1 and CDR2 are SNHLY and FYNNEI. The CDR3: CASGTYNEQFF. CDR3 in DNA: TGTGCCAGCGGTACTTACAATGAGCAGTTCTTC. Together with reference TRBV2 and TRBJ2-1, the CDR3 gives the full variable domain: EPEVTQTPSHQVTQMGQEVILRCVPISNHLYFYWYRQILGQKVEFLVSFYNNEISEKSEIFDDQFSVERPDGSNFTLKIRSTKLEDSAMYFCASGTYNEQFFGPGTRLTVL.

In its sample, this clonotype was seen many times. The chain joins TRBV28 to TRBJ2-7; 8 bases fit TRBD1. The CDR3 loop spans 15 amino acids. The V gene's germline CDR1 is MDHEN and CDR2 SYDVKM. The V and J ends lost 5 bases and 1 base, in that order; junction bases with no gene match: 7. As DNA, the CDR3 is TGTGCCAGCAGTGGACTCCGGACAGGGTCCTACGAGCAGTACTTC. Protein sequence: CASSGLRTGSYEQYF.

This clonotype was detected only a few times. The rearrangement links TRBV4-3 to TRBJ2-7; D may match TRBD1 or TRBD2 (6 bases each). Per germline, CDR1 LGHNA and CDR2 YSLEER. The ends were cut back, 0 bases at V and 3 bases at J, with 12 bases in the middle. The CDR3 extends over 15 amino acids. The CDR3 coding sequence is TGCGCCAGCAGCCAAGAGGCAAGGGGGGACTACGAGCAGTACTTC. Its translation: CASSQEARGDYEQYF.

This clonotype was recorded at least ten times. This chain uses TRBV21-1 with TRBJ2-5; the table's D call, TRBD2, has no DNA check behind it. TRBV21-1 is an annotated pseudogene. The CDR3 runs to 16 residues. The DNA of the CDR3 is TGTGCCAGCAGCAAAGCTCCAGCGGGAGTCGAAAAGACCCAGTACTTC. It encodes CASSKAPAGVEKTQYF.

The chain employs TRBV6-2 or TRBV6-3 and TRBJ2-7; TRBD2 might be the D (7 bases). The germline V gene has CDR1 MNHEY and CDR2 SVGEGT. The CDR3 loop spans 12 amino acids. V lost 7 bases and J 6 bases, leaving 13 bases between the germline ends. CDR3 in DNA: TGTGCCAGCACCGAAGGGGGGGGCGAGCAGTACTTC. It yields the protein CASTEGGGEQYF.

The chain couples TRBV20-1 to TRBJ1-2; 8 nucleotides match TRBD1. The V gene's germline CDR1 is DFQATT and CDR2 SNEGSKA (reference sequence). The CDR3 contains 13 residues. V shed 7 bases and J 4 bases; nucleotides not matched to a gene: 8. CDR3 region: CSVSHGQGYGYTF. The CDR3 DNA sequence: TGCAGTGTTTCCCACGGACAGGGCTATGGCTACACCTTC.

This clonotype showed up just a few times. The gene calls are TRBV12-3 or TRBV12-4 and TRBJ2-1, with D uncertain. V lost 3 bases and J lost 7, with 16 bases in between. The CDR3 has 15 amino acids. The chain's CDR3 is CASSLLSSYKNEQFF. Written as DNA, the CDR3 is TGTGCCAGCAGTTTGCTTAGCAGTTATAAAAATGAGCAGTTCTTC.

This clonotype was recorded at least ten times. The V gene is TRBV9, the J gene TRBJ1-5; D is uncertain. The CDR3 has 15 amino acids. With 3 bases removed from V and 2 bases from J, the gap between germline ends came to 12 bases. Germline lookup yields CDR1 SGDLS and CDR2 YYNGEE. In DNA form, the CDR3 reads TGTGCCAGCAGCGAAGGAGGAGGCGGCAATCAGCCCCAGCATTTT. It is translated as CASSEGGGGNQPQHF. The whole variable domain, remainder taken from reference TRBV9 and TRBJ1-5, is DSGVTQTPKHLITATGQRVTLRCSPRSGDLSVYWYQQSLDQGLQFLIQYYNGEERAKGNILERFSAQQFPDLHSELNLSSLELGDSALYFCASSEGGGGNQPQHFGDGTRLSIL.

The rearrangement uses TRBV11-2 and TRBJ2-5; a weak D match, TRBD2 (6 bases). The germline CDR1 and CDR2 sequences are SGHAT and FQNNGV. This CDR3 spans 16 amino acids. V lost 1 base and J lost 1, with 13 bases in between. The CDR3 spells CASSLGPGALQETQYF. The CDR3 DNA follows: TGTGCCAGCAGCTTAGGACCGGGAGCCCTCCAAGAGACCCAGTACTTC.

This clonotype turned up a few times. This chain connects TRBV19 to TRBJ2-1, with a possible D match to TRBD1 (5 bases). Germline CDR1 LNHDA, CDR2 SQIVND (reference sequence). The V and J ends lost 7 bases and 5 bases respectively, with 12 bases between them. The CDR3 has 13 amino acids. CDR3 amino acids: CASIHQGDNEQFF. The CDR3 DNA sequence: TGTGCCAGTATACACCAGGGTGACAATGAGCAGTTCTTC.

In this sample, this clonotype turned up many times. The chain recombines TRBV3-1 with TRBJ2-1; D remains ambiguous. The CDR3 has 15 residues. V shed 1 base and J shed 10 bases, with 17 bases lying between them. CDR1 is LGHDT, CDR2 YNNKEL, per germline (reference sequence). The CDR3 loop is CASSQVPLLHSEQFF. CDR3 in DNA: TGTGCCAGCAGCCAAGTACCACTGCTACATTCCGAGCAGTTCTTC.

V gene TRBV20-1 combines with J gene TRBJ2-2; D gene ambiguous. The germline V and J ends were trimmed by 5 bases and 6 bases, with 13 bases remaining between them. The CDR3 is 13 amino acids. Germline assignment: CDR1 DFQATT and CDR2 SNEGSKA (reference sequence). The CDR3 nucleotides are TGCAGTGCTGTAAGAACCCTCGCCGGGGAGCTGTTTTTT. It specifies CSAVRTLAGELFF.

This clonotype came up a few times. This CDR3 reads CATSDLHGDTPLTF. The CDR3 bases are TGTGCCACCAGTGATTTGCATGGGGACACCCCCCTGACTTTC. This chain connects TRBV24-1 to TRBJ2-6, with D possibly being TRBD1 (6 bases). Germline V gene sequence: CDR1 KGHDR, CDR2 SFDVKD. This CDR3 has 14 amino acids. V shed 0 bases and J shed 15 bases, with 14 bases lying between them.